These T cell receptor beta chains were read from a single sample in a study of early T cells in non-severe SARS-CoV-2 infection. Each CDR3 protein is one row after TCRdb ran MiXCR on the 5' RACE reads. The sample has over 50,000 distinct CDR3 sequences; 8% are singletons. The specimen sequenced was whole blood. Every receptor here comes from an adult who was a healthcare worker with PCR-confirmed SARS-CoV-2 infection or an uninfected control (not recorded which). The CDR3 runs from the conserved cysteine through the conserved F or W. The D gene is left open where the match is weak. Not all rows give a size; the values are once, few, many and, for expanded clones, a class.

-,-,TRBJ2-5,TRBV9,CASSVRGRLGGETQYF,TGTGCCAGCAGCGTACGAGGCAGATTAGGAGGGGAGACCCAGTACTTC
TRBD1,many,TRBJ1-6,TRBV4-2,CASSLEPGQGLDSPLHF,TGTGCCAGCAGCCTCGAACCGGGACAGGGACTTGATTCACCCCTCCACTTT
-,few,TRBJ1-5,TRBV7-9,CASSLGVGRVSNQPQHF,TGTGCCAGCAGCTTAGGGGTTGGCAGGGTGAGCAATCAGCCCCAGCATTTT
TRBD1,-,TRBJ1-1,TRBV7-9,CASSSGTGIVTEAFF,TGTGCCAGCAGCTCCGGGACAGGGATTGTCACTGAAGCTTTCTTT
-,many,TRBJ2-7,TRBV6-2/TRBV6-3,CASSYDQGSASSYEQYF,TGTGCCAGCAGTTACGATCAGGGCTCGGCGAGCTCCTACGAGCAGTACTTC
-,few,TRBJ1-4,TRBV13,CASSLEGGEKLFF,TGTGCCAGCAGCTTAGAAGGTGGTGAAAAACTGTTTTTT
TRBD1,many,TRBJ1-3,TRBV6-5,CASSRGSAGNTIYF,TGTGCCAGCAGCAGGGGGTCGGCTGGAAACACCATATATTTT
TRBD1,many,TRBJ2-1,TRBV28,CASRYGTGVRSNEQFF,TGTGCCAGCAGGTACGGGACAGGGGTTCGATCGAATGAGCAGTTCTTC
-,few,TRBJ2-6,TRBV20-1,CSARTAGANVLTF,TGCAGTGCTAGGACTGCTGGGGCCAACGTCCTGACTTTC
TRBD2,-,TRBJ2-7,TRBV4-2,CASSQLLGTSAYEQYF,TGTGCCAGCAGCCAACTTTTGGGGACTAGCGCCTACGAGCAGTACTTC
-,few,TRBJ2-1,TRBV4-1,CASSQEGVGDEQFF,TGCGCCAGCAGCCAAGAAGGGGTTGGAGATGAGCAGTTCTTC
TRBD1,-,TRBJ1-5,TRBV12-3/TRBV12-4,CASSLSPGGINQPQHF,TGTGCCAGCAGTTTATCGCCAGGGGGGATAAATCAGCCCCAGCATTTT
-,many,TRBJ1-1,TRBV4-1,CASSQVVLPATEAFF,TGCGCCAGCAGCCAAGTGGTCCTCCCGGCCACTGAAGCTTTCTTT
-,many,TRBJ1-2,TRBV28,CASSQLRTQSGYTF,TGTGCCAGCAGCCAACTACGCACCCAGAGCGGCTACACCTTC